This entry lists 11 T cell receptor beta chains sequenced from one sample in a study of shared clonotypes between healthy human individuals. TCRdb keeps only in-frame clones here, not all; method: immunoSEQ multiplex PCR. The sample yields around 530,000 clones, 70% to 80% seen once. The sequenced sample consisted of PBMCs. The receptors shown here come from a woman in her 40s in good health. Some clones in this sample may be carry-over from other donors' samples.

The chain joins TRBV6-4 to TRBJ2-1, with D unresolved. V was trimmed by 9 bases and J by 9 bases, leaving 9 bases between them. CDR3 length: 10 amino acids. In germline, CDR1 is MRHNA, CDR2 SNTAGT. This CDR3 is CARLYGEQFF. DNA for the CDR3: TGTGCCAGACTGTACGGTGAGCAGTTCTTC.

V and J are TRBV7-8 and TRBJ1-1, with 8 bases fitting TRBD1. The junction had 26 bases not matched to a gene; V was cut back by 5 bases and J by 6 bases. Germline V gene lookup returns CDR1 SGHVS and CDR2 FQNEAQ. The CDR3 loop spans 20 amino acids. As DNA, the CDR3 is TGTGCCAGCAGCCACAACCGCGGACAGGGAAGAACGCTAAGCCTCGCTGAAGCTTTCTTT. This encodes CASSHNRGQGRTLSLAEAFF.

V gene TRBV6-4 combines with J gene TRBJ2-1; 7 bases match TRBD2. V lost 4 bases and J lost 8; bases outside the gene matches: 11. The CDR3 has 15 residues. Germline assignment: CDR1 MRHNA and CDR2 SNTAGT. CDR3: CASSAGLVSGHEQFF. The CDR3 DNA reads TGTGCCAGCAGTGCCGGACTAGTTTCGGGTCATGAGCAGTTCTTC.

The table lists this clone with a few counts. The chain recombines TRBV9 with TRBJ1-3; D unresolved. Germline lookup yields CDR1 SGDLS and CDR2 YYNGEE. The CDR3 runs to 15 residues. With 4 bases removed from V and 0 bases from J, the gap between germline ends came to 11 bases. The CDR3 sequence: CASSPSGISGNTIYF. DNA of the CDR3: TGTGCCAGCAGCCCCAGCGGAATCTCTGGAAACACCATATATTTT.

The chain uses TRBV10-3 and TRBJ2-3; D is possibly TRBD1 (5 bases). Germline CDR1 is ENHRY and CDR2 is SYGVKD. V gave up 8 bases and J gave up 2 bases, with 8 bases separating them. The CDR3 has 12 amino acids. The CDR3 DNA reads TGTGCCATCGGCAGGGCCACAGATACGCAGTATTTT. Its protein product is CAIGRATDTQYF.

The CDR3 is CAWSVDLREGEQYF. The CDR3 DNA is TGTGCCTGGAGTGTTGACCTCCGGGAGGGCGAGCAGTACTTC. J is TRBJ2-7 and V is TRBV30; 8 nucleotides line up with TRBD2. CDR3 length: 14 amino acids. The V gene end was trimmed by 0 bases and the J gene end by 6 bases; junction bases not matched to a gene: 7. From germline, CDR1 is GTSNPN and CDR2 SVGIG (reference sequence).

The chain carries TRBV5-6 and TRBJ2-1, with no clear D. Germline CDR1 reads SGHDT; CDR2 reads YYEEEE. The CDR3 covers 19 residues. The V end lost 0 bases, the J end lost 4 bases, and 23 bases lay between the germline ends. Here the CDR3 reads CASSLVELEHQKLYNEQFF. Written as DNA, the CDR3 is TGTGCCAGCAGCTTGGTAGAGCTTGAACACCAAAAACTATACAATGAGCAGTTCTTC. Supplemented by reference TRBV5-6 and TRBJ2-1, the full variable domain reads DAGVTQSPTHLIKTRGQQVTLRCSPKSGHDTVSWYQQALGQGPQFIFQYYEEEERQRGNFPDRFSGHQFPNYSSELNVNALLLGDSALYLCASSLVELEHQKLYNEQFFGPGTRLTVL.

The sample holds one count of this clone. A read error is likely here: a far larger clone is one base away. This CDR3 is also generated by other DNA sequences in the sample. This chain connects TRBV11-2 to TRBJ2-7; 11 nucleotides align to TRBD1. Germline V gene sequence: CDR1 SGHAT, CDR2 FQNNGV. This CDR3 contains 15 residues. The CDR3 is CASSPRGGQGDEQYF. CDR3 sequence (DNA): TGTGCCAGCAGCCCTCGCGGGGGACAGGGGGACGAACAGTACTTC.

The chain uses TRBV11-1 and TRBJ2-1; D gene ambiguous. Germline CDR1 is SGHAT and CDR2 is FQDESV (reference sequence). The V and J ends lost 8 bases and 0 bases respectively, with 17 bases between them. This CDR3 is 16 amino acids long. CDR3 DNA sequence: TGTGCCAGCGCTAAAGGATACAGTAGCTCCTACAATGAGCAGTTCTTC. Its protein is CASAKGYSSSYNEQFF.

This clone was counted a few times. The chain combines TRBV5-1 with TRBJ1-2; D is uncertain. V was pared by 0 bases and J by 8 bases, with 8 bases between. The CDR3 sequence is 12 residues long. Germline-derived CDR1 and CDR2 are SGHRS and YFSETQ. The CDR3 here is CASSLEYGGYTF. CDR3 nucleotides: TGCGCCAGCAGCTTGGAGTACGGCGGCTACACCTTC.

The rearrangement joins TRBV9 to TRBJ2-7; TRBD1 or TRBD2 may be the D gene (5 bases each). V was trimmed by 0 bases and J by 5 bases, leaving 18 bases between them. From germline, CDR1 is SGDLS and CDR2 YYNGEE. The CDR3 is 16 residues long. CDR3 sequence reads: CASSVGTGRPLDEQYF. CDR3 in DNA: TGTGCCAGCAGCGTAGGGACGGGACGCCCTCTGGACGAGCAGTACTTC.